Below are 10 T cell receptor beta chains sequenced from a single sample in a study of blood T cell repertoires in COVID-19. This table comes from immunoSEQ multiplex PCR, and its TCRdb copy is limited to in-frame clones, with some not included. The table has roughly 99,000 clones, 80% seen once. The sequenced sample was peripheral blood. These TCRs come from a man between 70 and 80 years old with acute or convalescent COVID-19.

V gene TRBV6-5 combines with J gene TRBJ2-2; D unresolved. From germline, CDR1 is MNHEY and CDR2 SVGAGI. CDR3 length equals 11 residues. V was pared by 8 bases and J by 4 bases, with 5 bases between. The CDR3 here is CASRSTGELFF. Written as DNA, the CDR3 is TGTGCCAGCCGTAGCACCGGGGAGCTGTTTTTT.

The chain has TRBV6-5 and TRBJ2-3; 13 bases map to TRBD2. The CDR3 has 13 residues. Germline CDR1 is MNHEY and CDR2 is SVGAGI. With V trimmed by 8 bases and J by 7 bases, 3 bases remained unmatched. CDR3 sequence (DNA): TGTGCCAGCCGGACTAGCGGGGGTCATACGCAGTATTTT. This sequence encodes CASRTSGGHTQYF.

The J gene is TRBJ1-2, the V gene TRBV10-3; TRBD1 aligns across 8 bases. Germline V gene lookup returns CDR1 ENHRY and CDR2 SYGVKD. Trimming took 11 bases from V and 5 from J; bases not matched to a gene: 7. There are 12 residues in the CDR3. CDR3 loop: CAADTGGYGYTF. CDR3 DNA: TGTGCCGCCGATACAGGGGGATATGGCTACACCTTC.

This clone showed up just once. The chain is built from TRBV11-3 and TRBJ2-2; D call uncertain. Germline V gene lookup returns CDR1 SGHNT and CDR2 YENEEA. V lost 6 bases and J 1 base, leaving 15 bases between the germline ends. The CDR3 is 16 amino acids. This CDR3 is CASRGQRPQNTGELFF. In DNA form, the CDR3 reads TGTGCCAGCAGGGGCCAACGACCCCAGAACACCGGGGAGCTGTTTTTT.

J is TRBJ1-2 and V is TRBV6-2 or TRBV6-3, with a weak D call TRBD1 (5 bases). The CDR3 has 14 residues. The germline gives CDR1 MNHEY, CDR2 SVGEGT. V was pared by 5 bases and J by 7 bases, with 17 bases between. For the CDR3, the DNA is TGTGCCAGCAGTGGCGTGGGGGGTCACCTTGGCTACACCTTC. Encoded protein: CASSGVGGHLGYTF.

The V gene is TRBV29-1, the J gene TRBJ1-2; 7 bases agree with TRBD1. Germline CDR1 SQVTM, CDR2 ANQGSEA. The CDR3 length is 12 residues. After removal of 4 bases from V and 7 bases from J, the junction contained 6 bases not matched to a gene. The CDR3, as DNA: TGCAGCGTTGGGGGGACAGTAGGTGGCTACACCTTC. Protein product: CSVGGTVGGYTF.

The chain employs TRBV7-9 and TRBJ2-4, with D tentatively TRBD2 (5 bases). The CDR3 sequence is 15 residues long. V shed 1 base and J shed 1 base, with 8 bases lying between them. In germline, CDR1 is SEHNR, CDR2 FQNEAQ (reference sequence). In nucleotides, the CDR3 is TGTGCCAGCAGCTTAGTTGGGGAGGCCAAAAACATTCAGTACTTC. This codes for CASSLVGEAKNIQYF.

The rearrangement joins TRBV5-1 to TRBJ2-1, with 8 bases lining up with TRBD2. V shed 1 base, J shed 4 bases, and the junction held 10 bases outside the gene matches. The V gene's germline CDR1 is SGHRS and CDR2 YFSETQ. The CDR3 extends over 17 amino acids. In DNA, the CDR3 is TGCGCCAGCAGCTTGCTGCCGCGGGGGGCGGGGTACAATGAGCAGTTCTTC. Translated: CASSLLPRGAGYNEQFF.

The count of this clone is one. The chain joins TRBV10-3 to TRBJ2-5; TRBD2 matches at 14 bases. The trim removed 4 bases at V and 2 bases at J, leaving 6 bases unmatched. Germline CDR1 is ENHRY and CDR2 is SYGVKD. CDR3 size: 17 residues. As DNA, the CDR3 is TGTGCCATCAGTGTCGGGACTAGCGGGGGTCAACAAGAGACCCAGTACTTC. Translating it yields CAISVGTSGGQQETQYF.

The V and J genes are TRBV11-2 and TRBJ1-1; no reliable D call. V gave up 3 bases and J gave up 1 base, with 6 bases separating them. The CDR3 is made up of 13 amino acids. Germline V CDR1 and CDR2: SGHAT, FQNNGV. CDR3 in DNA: TGTGCCAGCAGCTTCCGGGGGAACACTGAAGCTTTCTTT. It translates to CASSFRGNTEAFF.